This TCR beta chain comes out of a study of human T cells and chemical hapten exposure (dated by TCRdb to the early 2020s). With respect to the entire study: For sensitization, 2% DPC in acetone was applied to an approximately 2 cm by approximately 2 cm area of upper inner arm skin. Throughout the study period of about 23 weeks, patients also received therapeutic DPC doses to the scalp every week. Patch tests used Finn chambers with 0.01% DPC on the upper back, scored after 6 days by International Contact Dermatitis Research Group standards. Alopecia areata with under or over 50% scalp involvement, alopecia totalis and alopecia universalis were represented in the patient cohort, which was mostly female. Libraries were pooled for sequencing, and per-sample TCR yields varied mainly because of small differences in library volumes within the pool. This study followed changes in the peripheral blood TCR repertoire in vivo during primary and secondary sensitization of alopecia patients to the hapten diphenylcyclopropenone (DPC). Patient blood was sampled pre-sensitization (week 0) and at 2, 6 and about 24 weeks after DPC sensitization. Blood for TCR sequencing was provided by twenty-nine alopecia patients at one to four time points (pre-sensitization, 2, 6 and 24 weeks).

Remarks on this clonotype: There is no known antigen for this receptor. Nothing much larger sits one base from this clone, and base qualities are not available.

The CDR3 goes from the cysteine to the phenylalanine over 12 residues. Only the CDR3 portion is preserved as DNA: 36 bases, with reading frame beginning at the first base. Points the paper makes about the study in general: Repeated subsampling changed both the strength of the expansion versus patch-test correlation and the threshold at which the correlation became significant. The number of TCRs above 1 in 1000 frequency did not change with DPC sensitization; there was no evidence of global repertoire structure alterations. Significantly more large CDR3 similarity clusters were formed by expanded TCRs than by pre-sensitization or healthy control sets, consistent with antigen-driven responses. All patients had alopecia, a presumed autoimmune disease, so their immune response might differ from that of healthy individuals. Patch test score was positively correlated with the number of PT1 expanded TCRs, with significance at thresholds 8, 16 and 32 but not at 4.

The time point tag for this specimen amounts to: pre-sensitization, week 0. The treatment or condition label, read with the paper, signifies: therapeutic diphenylcyclopropenone sensitization with weekly scalp DPC. At every patch-test visit, the blood draw took place before the patch test was put on. To be eligible, patients had to be aged 18 to 70, diagnosed with alopecia and judged suitable for DPC therapy, while pregnant patients were excluded. Total RNA was extracted from unfractionated whole blood collected in Tempus Blood RNA tubes. The library relied on RACE. Sequencer: NextSeq 500. During library preparation, unique molecular identifiers were attached to individual cDNA molecules so that TCRs could be counted quantitatively and reproducibly. Each blood RNA sample was used to sequence both TCR alpha and TCR beta chains. Regarding the original processing steps: The median number of TCRs per sample was roughly 98,000, ranging from about 20,000 to 750,000. The Decombinator software suite was used to annotate V, J and CDR3 in the TCR reads. To make PS versus PT1 abundance plots, every sample was subsampled to the same number of TCRs (28,000). Expanded TCRs were defined as absent before sensitization and observed at least eight times at the 2-week time point. Through fastp at Q25 and MiXCR, TCRdb rebuilt clones from the public reads, retaining in-frame beta chains. Identical CDR3 protein sequences are pooled into one entry, listed with their most common genes and DNA. The V and J calls and clone size are TCRdb's, not the authors'. A total of 300,000 to 400,000 distinct CDR3 sequences appear in this sample, roughly 5.3% of them only once. 2.5% to 3% of the sample comes from the top ten.

This sequence uses TRBV21-1 and TRBJ2-7; no DNA check was done on the table's D call, TRBD1. TRBV21-1 corresponds to a pseudogene. This specimen was whole blood, taken in connection with sensitization to the hapten diphenylcyclopropenone (DPC). The TCR sequence derives from a woman aged 45 to 65 with alopecia areata. Some clones in this sample may be carry-over from other donors' samples. The CDR3 loop reads CASSKVGDEQYF. The sequence in DNA is TGTGCCAGCAGCAAAGTGGGGGACGAGCAGTACTTC.